This TCR beta chain was recorded in a study of T-cell memory formation after mild COVID-19 (dated by TCRdb to the early 2020s). At the level of the whole study: Most TCR sequence clusters were specific to one of the two donors. Two young, previously healthy adult volunteers, one female and one male, were included in the cohort. Longitudinal TCRalpha and TCRbeta repertoire sequencing tracked T-cell clones expanding and contracting after mild COVID-19 in two donors. Here is what the overall study found, with its caveats: Some responding clones were detected in pre-infection memory, which suggested that pre-existing cross-reactive memory T cells had joined the SARS-CoV-2 response. SARS-CoV-2 specificity of the second-wave clones peaking on day 37 was not confirmed. Contracting CD4+ clones were located mainly in the CM and EM memory subsets, whereas CD8+ clones were found to be enriched in EMRA. Clones contracting from day 15 to 85 had balanced CD4/CD8 phenotypes, while a second wave expanding from day 15 to 37 was biased towards CD4+. The study included only a couple of mild cases, and larger cohorts that include severe cases with pre-infection samples were judged to be necessary.

PBMCs were isolated by Ficoll-Paque density gradient centrifugation. As for this clonotype: Its target antigen remains unknown. Per-base quality was not reported, and no clone a single base away is much larger than it.

The instrument given in TCRdb is Illumina NovaSeq 6000. Using 5'RACE with constant-segment primers, TCRalpha and TCRbeta cDNA libraries were constructed, with sample barcodes and unique molecular identifiers added in the process. RNA was extracted from every sample with Trizol reagent. Amplification of the libraries took two PCR steps, and the second step added a second sample barcode plus Illumina TruSeq adapters. The libraries were sequenced on an Illumina NovaSeq using 2 x 150 bp paired-end reads. The paper's processing steps were these. With migec v1.2.7, reads were demultiplexed and then collapsed into UMI-guided consensus sequences. With mixcr v2.1.11, UMI consensuses were aligned to TRA and TRB V and J templates and assembled into clonotypes. Clonotypes were classified as expanded or contracted when called significant by both edgeR and NoisET, with noise models trained on biological replicates. edgeR calls used a false discovery rate-adjusted p below 0.01 and a log2 fold-change threshold of 1. PCA with hierarchical clustering of max-normalized trajectories of the 1000 most abundant clonotypes was used as exploratory dynamics analysis. Each responding clone was given a CD4 or CD8 phenotype based on the CD4+ and CD8+ repertoires, which had been sequenced separately. TCRdb reprocessed the public reads (quality trimming at Q25 with fastp, clone calling with MiXCR) and kept in-frame beta chains. Entries are consolidated by CDR3 protein sequence, retaining the most common genes and DNA. The V and J calls, along with clone size, are taken from TCRdb and not from the paper's own processing. In all, the sample holds hundreds of thousands of distinct CDR3 sequences, and about a sixth of those were seen once. The top ten clonotypes cover about 4% of the sample.

Reading from cysteine to phenylalanine, the CDR3 counts 14 amino acids. The CDR3 DNA has 42 bases and is translated from base 1. The germline ends are 7 bases apart after V is trimmed by 4 bases and J by 1 base. Reading the germline V gene gives CDR1 SGHDN and CDR2 FVKESK. Rearrangement joined TRBV14 to TRBJ2-2, with TRBD2 tentatively as D gene (5 bases match). The clonotype comes from a man younger than 35 who had mild COVID-19 (a few samples of this study predate the infection). The sample titles of this study are shuffled in the database, so cell type and time point are left out; the donor was told from shared clones. The sequenced sample was PBMCs or a T cell subset sorted from them (not recorded which). The CDR3 protein: CASSPDWNTGELFF. The nucleotide sequence is given as TGTGCCAGCAGCCCGGACTGGAACACCGGGGAGCTGTTTTTT.